This T cell receptor (beta chain) was sequenced for a study of T cells in localized non-small cell lung cancer. Study results and caveats: The appearance of a median approximately 60 of the top 100 tumor clones was seen in adjacent lung. Uninvolved adjacent lung had higher T cell clonality than tumor and all other tissues.

The repertoire was sequenced with immunoSEQ multiplex PCR; TCRdb's copy has only in-frame clones and lacks some. The sample contains 61,000 or so clones, roughly 89% of which appear only once. In the case of this clone: As yet, its antigen is unknown.

Germline V gene sequence: CDR1 SQVTM, CDR2 ANQGSEA. The CDR3 totals 11 residues. V was cut by 1 base and J by 4 bases, with 4 bases left in between. The sample consisted of peripheral blood, taken before any cancer treatment. The genes are TRBV29-1 and TRBJ1-1; D unresolved. This sequence was found in a woman aged 40-69 years with stage I lung adenocarcinoma. This CDR3 reads CSVEGGTEAFF. The CDR3 DNA is TGCAGCGTTGAAGGGGGCACTGAAGCTTTCTTT.